Each of the 13 T cell receptor beta chains below was sequenced from the same sample in a study of cytomegalovirus exposure and HLA in healthy donors. Amplification used 60 Vbeta primers and 13 Jbeta primers. The protocol was immunoSEQ multiplex PCR, while the TCRdb copy is restricted to in-frame clones and leaves out a portion. The table lists more than 15,000 clones, about 74% of them singletons. What was sequenced was PBMCs. The receptors originated from a man younger than 30 in good health and CMV-seronegative.

This chain joins TRBV9 and TRBJ2-3, with 11 bases matching TRBD2. The germline V gene has CDR1 SGDLS and CDR2 YYNGEE. This CDR3 region has 16 residues. With V trimmed by 5 bases and J by 2 bases, 7 bases remained unmatched. The DNA of the CDR3 is TGTGCCAGCAGTACATCTAGCGGGGGGTTCACAGATACGCAGTATTTT. This encodes CASSTSSGGFTDTQYF.

This clone has a handful of counts. V usage is TRBV6-5 and J usage is TRBJ1-2; TRBD1 matches 9 bases. The trim removed 7 bases at V and 3 bases at J, leaving 6 bases unmatched. Looked up from germline, CDR1 is MNHEY and CDR2 is SVGAGI. The CDR3 contains 14 residues. This CDR3 reads CASTRQGGHYGYTF. The DNA of the CDR3 is TGTGCCAGCACCCGACAGGGGGGTCACTATGGCTACACCTTC.

Here the CDR3 DNA reads TGTTCCCGAGGGGGCGGAAACTCCTACAATGAGCAGTTCTTC. Translating it yields CSRGGGNSYNEQFF. The chain joins TRBV30 to TRBJ2-1; 7 bases agree with TRBD1. Germline assignment: CDR1 GTSNPN and CDR2 SVGIG (reference sequence). The CDR3 extends over 14 amino acids.

The rearrangement links TRBV6-5 to TRBJ1-2; D uncertain. CDR3 length: 13 amino acids. Trimming took 0 bases from V and 6 from J, leaving 8 bases between them. In germline, CDR1 is MNHEY, CDR2 SVGAGI. The CDR3 nucleotides are TGTGCCAGCAGTTACTCGTTTCAGGATGGCTACACCTTC. It encodes CASSYSFQDGYTF.

The rearrangement joins TRBV29-1 to TRBJ2-3; 11 nucleotides agree with TRBD2. Germline CDR1 is SQVTM and CDR2 is ANQGSEA. Trimming cost V 8 bases and J 5 bases; bases outside gene matches: 3. This CDR3 spans 12 amino acids. In DNA, the CDR3 is TGCAGCACCCTAGCGGGAGGAGATACGCAGTATTTT. It codes for CSTLAGGDTQYF.

The V gene is TRBV6-1, the J gene TRBJ2-1; perhaps TRBD2 as D (6 bases). V was shortened by 4 bases and J by 8 bases, with 18 bases between the two germline ends. This CDR3 is built from 15 residues. Germline-derived CDR1 and CDR2 are MNHNS and SASEGT. DNA of the CDR3: TGTGCCAGCAGTGGATTCGGGACTCGCTGGGATGAGCAGTTCTTC. Translated, it gives CASSGFGTRWDEQFF.

The chain is built from TRBV4-3 and TRBJ2-3, with no clear D. There are 15 residues in the CDR3. The germline gives CDR1 LGHNA, CDR2 YSLEER. Deletions cut 2 bases from V and 4 bases from J, with 13 bases between. The CDR3 protein is CASSQMPRHSDTQYF. CDR3 in DNA: TGCGCCAGCAGCCAAATGCCGAGACACTCAGATACGCAGTATTTT.

This chain uses TRBV11-2 with TRBJ1-2; D is unclear. The CDR3 sequence is 15 residues long. Germline assignment: CDR1 SGHAT and CDR2 FQNNGV. V was shortened by 5 bases and J by 3 bases, with 16 bases between the two germline ends. For the CDR3, the DNA is TGTGCCAGCAGCCCGGACTCTGGGTCCTACTATGGCTACACCTTC. The encoded protein is CASSPDSGSYYGYTF.

The rearrangement uses TRBV4-1 and TRBJ1-5, with TRBD1 identical over 7 bases. CDR1 MGHRA and CDR2 YSYEKL come from the germline V gene. This CDR3 has 15 residues. V lost 3 bases, J lost 3 bases, and 5 bases stayed unmatched. CDR3: CASSQIGQVNQPQHF. The CDR3 DNA sequence: TGCGCCAGCAGCCAGATAGGACAGGTCAATCAGCCCCAGCATTTT.

This clone turned up a few times. V is TRBV29-1 and J is TRBJ2-1, with D possibly matching TRBD2 (7 bases). V gave up 3 bases and J gave up 4 bases, with 10 bases separating them. The CDR3 is 13 amino acids. Germline CDR1 SQVTM, CDR2 ANQGSEA. The chain's CDR3 is CSVERGGYNEQFF. The CDR3 nucleotides are TGCAGCGTTGAGAGGGGGGGATACAATGAGCAGTTCTTC.

A remark on this clone: The junction and the germline gene differ at one end; a read error may be behind it. This CDR3 is CASSPDFSGNTIYF. CDR3 nucleotides: TGTGCTAGCAGTCCTGACTTCTCTGGAAACACCATATATTTT. The chain joins TRBV7-7 to TRBJ1-3; no definite D call. The CDR3 sequence is 14 residues long. Germline V lookup: CDR1 SSHAT, CDR2 FNYEAQ (reference sequence).

The chain couples TRBV29-1 to TRBJ2-7, with 9 bases identical to TRBD1. The germline gives CDR1 SQVTM, CDR2 ANQGSEA. The CDR3 totals 15 residues. V gave up 2 bases and J gave up 2 bases; unmatched junction bases: 7. As DNA, the CDR3 is TGCAGCGTTGAAAGTTCCCGGGACAGGGCCTACGAGCAGTACTTC. The encoded protein is CSVESSRDRAYEQYF.

This clone was found a few times. This chain connects TRBV27 to TRBJ1-1; 7 nucleotides match TRBD1. The CDR3 extends over 13 amino acids. CDR1 and CDR2 (germline): MNHEY, SMNVEV (reference sequence). V trimming: 2 bases; J trimming: 4 bases; junction bases outside the gene matches: 1. The CDR3 loop reads CASSLGQVTEAFF. CDR3 coding DNA: TGTGCCAGCAGTTTAGGACAGGTCACTGAAGCTTTCTTT.